These 22 T cell receptor beta chains came from one sample sequenced in a study of blood T cell repertoires in COVID-19. Using immunoSEQ multiplex PCR, the repertoire was profiled, and TCRdb retains in-frame clones only, with some absent. The data contain 55,000 to 80,000 clones, around 80% of them seen just once; the ten biggest clones take up 5.3%. The sequencing sample was made of peripheral blood. Receptors were obtained from a man in his fifties with active COVID-19.

The CDR3 sequence is CASSPRGLGETQYF. CDR3 nucleotide sequence: TGTGCCAGCAGCCCTAGGGGGCTTGGCGAGACCCAGTACTTC. The rearrangement uses TRBV25-1 and TRBJ2-5; 7 bases agree with TRBD1. The CDR3 consists of 14 residues. Germline CDR1 reads MGHDK; CDR2 reads SYGVNS. V shed 6 bases, J shed 5 bases, and the junction held 9 bases outside the gene matches.

This rearrangement joins TRBV5-1 to TRBJ2-1; TRBD2 agrees at 10 bases. The J segment lost 9 bases and the V segment lost 4 bases, leaving 4 bases of the junction unmatched. The germline V gene encodes CDR1 SGHRS and CDR2 YFSETQ. This CDR3 is built from 13 residues. The CDR3 DNA follows: TGCGCCAGCAGCCCTAGACTAGCGGGTGAGCAGTTCTTC. Translating it yields CASSPRLAGEQFF.

V and J are TRBV5-3 and TRBJ2-1, with 12 bases fitting TRBD2. TRBV5-3 carries the ORF label, with uncertain function. The CDR3 has 15 residues. V was clipped by 9 bases and J by 5 bases; unmatched bases: 9. The CDR3 here is CAKETSGGTDNEQFF. In DNA, the CDR3 is TGTGCCAAAGAGACTAGCGGGGGAACCGACAATGAGCAGTTCTTC.

The rearrangement links TRBV10-1 to TRBJ2-5; TRBD1 agrees at 7 bases. Per germline, CDR1 WNHNN and CDR2 SYGVQD (reference sequence). After removal of 5 bases from V and 4 bases from J, the junction contained 10 bases not matched to a gene. The CDR3 sequence is 15 residues long. CDR3 sequence (DNA): TGCGCCAGCAGTTTTGACAGGGAAGGTCTAGAGACCCAGTACTTC. Protein product: CASSFDREGLETQYF.

V is TRBV10-3 and J is TRBJ1-5; 7 positions agree with TRBD1. Germline loops: CDR1 ENHRY, CDR2 SYGVKD. This CDR3 comprises 13 residues. V lost 4 bases and J lost 5; bases outside the gene matches: 2. The CDR3 DNA reads as TGTGCCATCAGTGGACAGGGCCATCAGCCCCAGCATTTT. It encodes CAISGQGHQPQHF.

The rearrangement links TRBV27 to TRBJ2-7; 7 bases map to TRBD1. The germline gives CDR1 MNHEY, CDR2 SMNVEV (reference sequence). The CDR3 runs 15 residues. With V trimmed by 6 bases and J by 0 bases, 8 bases remained unmatched. The CDR3 DNA sequence: TGTGCCAGCAGAGATGCCGGGACAGCCTCCTACGAGCAGTACTTC. Its translation: CASRDAGTASYEQYF.

J is TRBJ2-7 and V is TRBV5-1; perhaps TRBD1 as D (6 bases). There are 13 residues in the CDR3. Trimming took off 7 bases at V and 2 bases at J, with 13 bases between the two ends. CDR1 is SGHRS, CDR2 YFSETQ, per germline. The CDR3 reads CASGQLDPYEQYF. As DNA, the CDR3 is TGCGCCAGCGGACAGTTAGACCCCTACGAGCAGTACTTC.

The chain recombines TRBV5-4 with TRBJ2-7; D call uncertain. The CDR3 is made up of 14 amino acids. V dropped 0 bases and J dropped 0 bases, with 7 bases sitting between them. Per germline, CDR1 SGHNT and CDR2 YYREEE (reference sequence). Here the CDR3 DNA reads TGTGCCAGCAGCTTGGAACCGAGCTCCTACGAGCAGTACTTC. Translation: CASSLEPSSYEQYF.

The chain employs TRBV24-1 and TRBJ2-3; no clear D gene. V shed 12 bases and J shed 2 bases, with 14 bases lying between them. There are 13 residues in the CDR3. Germline V lookup: CDR1 KGHDR, CDR2 SFDVKD. The CDR3 DNA follows: TGTGCCTCTCGTTCCGGTGACACAGATACGCAGTATTTT. Its protein is CASRSGDTDTQYF.

The rearrangement uses TRBV28 and TRBJ2-7; 13 bases align to TRBD2. Germline loops: CDR1 MDHEN, CDR2 SYDVKM. The V gene end was trimmed by 4 bases and the J gene end by 2 bases; junction bases not matched to a gene: 5. This CDR3 spans 16 amino acids. In nucleotides, the CDR3 is TGTGCCAGCAGTTCAGGACTAGCGGGAGTCCCCTACGAGCAGTACTTC. Translating it yields CASSSGLAGVPYEQYF.

The chain has TRBV5-4 and TRBJ2-5, with D tentatively TRBD2 (6 bases). The V end was cut by 2 bases, the J end by 6 bases, with 17 bases between. Germline V gene data show CDR1 as SGHNT and CDR2 as YYREEE (reference sequence). The CDR3 runs 15 residues. CDR3 DNA: TGTGCCAGCAGCTTTGGGGAGCGCGCGGGAAAGACCCAGTACTTC. The encoded protein is CASSFGERAGKTQYF.

This clone was seen a handful of times. The V and J genes are TRBV6-4 and TRBJ1-1; 7 bases align to TRBD1. The junction had 4 bases not matched to a gene; V was cut back by 6 bases and J by 0 bases. There are 14 residues in the CDR3. Germline CDR1 is MRHNA and CDR2 is SNTAGT. DNA of the CDR3: TGTGCCAGCAGGGGGACAGACATGAACACTGAAGCTTTCTTT. It encodes CASRGTDMNTEAFF.

J is TRBJ1-5 and V is TRBV30; 8 bases are a match to TRBD1. The V and J ends lost 2 bases and 1 base, in that order; junction bases with no gene match: 1. This CDR3 region has 14 residues. CDR1 GTSNPN and CDR2 SVGIG come from the germline V gene (reference sequence). The CDR3 region has the DNA TGTGCCTGGAGTAGGACAGGGAGCAATCAGCCCCAGCATTTT. Amino acids: CAWSRTGSNQPQHF.

In DNA form, the CDR3 reads TGTGCCAGTACGACCCGGGACAGGGGGAGGGAGACCCAGTACTTC. It translates to CASTTRDRGRETQYF. The chain combines TRBV19 with TRBJ2-5; 11 positions agree with TRBD1. Germline CDR1 reads LNHDA; CDR2 reads SQIVND (reference sequence). The length of the CDR3 is 15 residues. V shed 7 bases and J 5 bases; nucleotides not matched to a gene: 9. Full variable domain (rest looked up from reference TRBV19 and TRBJ2-5): DGGITQSPKYLFRKEGQNVTLSCEQNLNHDAMYWYRQDPGQGLRLIYYSQIVNDFQKGDIAEGYSVSREKKESFPLTVTSAQKNPTAFYLCASTTRDRGRETQYFGPGTRLLVL.

V is TRBV6-1 and J is TRBJ2-2, with 7 bases fitting TRBD1. V shed 2 bases and J 4 bases; nucleotides not matched to a gene: 4. Germline values: CDR1 MNHNS, CDR2 SASEGT. This CDR3 is built from 15 residues. The CDR3: CASSEPGQVTGELFF. The CDR3 coding sequence is TGTGCCAGCAGTGAACCCGGACAGGTCACCGGGGAGCTGTTTTTT.

The gene calls are TRBV29-1 and TRBJ1-1; 9 bases line up with TRBD1. CDR3 length equals 15 residues. Germline CDR1 is SQVTM and CDR2 is ANQGSEA. V shed 5 bases, J shed 6 bases, and the junction held 13 bases outside the gene matches. The CDR3 loop reads CSVWGAGQGFAEAFF. As DNA, the CDR3 is TGCAGCGTTTGGGGGGCGGGACAGGGTTTCGCTGAAGCTTTCTTT.

CDR3 in DNA: TGTGCCAGCAGTAGGGGACAGGTTCGCTCCTACGAGCAGTACTTC. Protein: CASSRGQVRSYEQYF. The V and J genes are TRBV5-6 and TRBJ2-7, with TRBD1 identical over 8 bases. The CDR3 length is 15 residues. Germline values: CDR1 SGHDT, CDR2 YYEEEE. J gave up 0 bases and V 5 bases, and 7 bases lay outside the gene matches.

V and J are TRBV5-8 and TRBJ1-1, with TRBD1 matching 12 bases. CDR1 SGHTS and CDR2 YDEGEE come from the germline V gene. This CDR3 is 15 amino acids long. J was trimmed by 6 bases and V by 4 bases; bases with no gene match: 7. The DNA for the CDR3 is TGTGCCAGCAGCCGAACCGGGACAGGGGGCTCTGAAGCTTTCTTT. Its protein product is CASSRTGTGGSEAFF.

V usage is TRBV3-1 (or the pseudogene TRBV3-2) and J usage is TRBJ2-7; TRBD2 is a possible D gene (6 bases). The CDR3 runs to 15 residues. Germline V lookup: CDR1 LGHDT, CDR2 YNNKEL (reference sequence). Trimming removed 4 bases at V and 0 bases at J, with 13 bases between. Here the CDR3 reads CASSRGTSSSYEQYF. DNA of the CDR3: TGTGCCAGCAGCCGAGGGACTTCCAGCTCCTACGAGCAGTACTTC.

The chain combines TRBV12-5 with TRBJ2-7; 10 bases align to TRBD1. Germline CDR1 reads LGHNT; CDR2 reads FRNRAP. The CDR3 is 15 amino acids. The junction had 6 bases not matched to a gene; V was cut back by 2 bases and J by 5 bases. This CDR3 is CASGLYRTGGDEQYF. As DNA, the CDR3 is TGTGCTAGTGGTTTGTACCGGACAGGGGGGGACGAGCAGTACTTC. The full variable domain, completed using reference TRBV12-5 and TRBJ2-7, is DARVTQTPRHKVTEMGQEVTMRCQPILGHNTVFWYRQTMMQGLELLAYFRNRAPLDDSGMPKDRFSAEMPDATLATLKIQPSEPRDSAVYFCASGLYRTGGDEQYFGPGTRLTVT.

By sample share, this clone is medium-sized (0.01 to 0.1%). The CDR3 is CASSVAGTGELFF. The DNA of the CDR3 is TGTGCCAGCAGTGTAGCGGGCACCGGGGAGCTGTTTTTT. V is TRBV6-4 and J is TRBJ2-2; 7 bases agree with TRBD2. This CDR3 comprises 13 residues. The junction had 0 bases not matched to a gene; V was cut back by 4 bases and J by 4 bases. Germline assignment: CDR1 MRHNA and CDR2 SNTAGT.

This chain connects TRBV7-9 to TRBJ1-5; D possibly corresponds to TRBD1 (6 bases). Germline CDR1 and CDR2: SEHNR and FQNEAQ (reference sequence). The CDR3 is 17 amino acids. V lost 0 bases and J lost 3, with 15 bases in between. The CDR3 protein is CASSLAATGTDNQPQHF. The DNA of the CDR3 is TGTGCCAGCAGCTTAGCCGCAACAGGGACCGACAATCAGCCCCAGCATTTT. The full variable domain, with the rest looked up from reference TRBV7-9 and TRBJ1-5, is DTGVSQNPRHKITKRGQNVTFRCDPISEHNRLYWYRQTLGQGPEFLTYFQNEAQLEKSRLLSDRFSAERPKGSFSTLEIQRTEQGDSAMYLCASSLAATGTDNQPQHFGDGTRLSIL.